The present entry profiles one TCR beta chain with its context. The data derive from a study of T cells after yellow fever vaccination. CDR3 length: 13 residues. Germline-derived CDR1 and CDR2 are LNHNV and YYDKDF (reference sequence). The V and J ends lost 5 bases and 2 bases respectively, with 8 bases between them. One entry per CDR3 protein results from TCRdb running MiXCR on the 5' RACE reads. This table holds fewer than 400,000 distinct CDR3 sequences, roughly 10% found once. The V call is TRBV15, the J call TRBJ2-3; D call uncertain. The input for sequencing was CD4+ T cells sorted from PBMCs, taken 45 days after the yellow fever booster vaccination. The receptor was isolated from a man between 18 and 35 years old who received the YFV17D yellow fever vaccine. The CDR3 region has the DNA TGTGCCACCAGCGTGGTCCTCACAGATACGCAGTATTTT. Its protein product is CATSVVLTDTQYF.